One T cell receptor beta chain is described in this entry. The CDR3 covers 15 residues. Germline lookup yields CDR1 SGHNT and CDR2 YENEEA. V was clipped by 5 bases and J by 4 bases, with 16 bases between them. Original processing notes: Reference gene primer amplification gave estimated nucleated cell counts. The table came from immunoSEQ multiplex PCR; TCRdb's copy has only in-frame clones and leaves some out. The V and J calls and the clone size are those of that table, but D and trimming were determined from the DNA. In the table there are roughly 79,000 clones, about 90% of which are singletons. The data stem from a study of blood T cell repertoires in COVID-19. Study-wide background: The analysed material was cDNA or gDNA that came from T cells, B-cell-depleted T cells, or PBMCs.

The chain links TRBV11-3 to TRBJ2-3; tentatively, D is TRBD2 (6 bases). The sample consisted of peripheral blood. The sequence came from a man in his fifties or sixties with active COVID-19. CDR3 residues: CASSPLGGGSDTQYF. Written as DNA, the CDR3 is TGTGCCAGCAGCCCGCTAGGTGGGGGGTCAGATACGCAGTATTTT.